This record looks at one TCR beta chain sequence and its context. What this receptor recognizes is not known. No base qualities exist here, and no much larger clone lies one base off it. The sample was run on an Illumina NovaSeq 6000. Using 5'RACE with constant-segment primers, TCRalpha and TCRbeta cDNA libraries were constructed, with sample barcodes and unique molecular identifiers added in the process. RNA was extracted from every sample with Trizol reagent. Amplification of the libraries took two PCR steps, and the second step added a second sample barcode plus Illumina TruSeq adapters. The libraries were sequenced on an Illumina NovaSeq using 2 x 150 bp paired-end reads. The authors processed their data as follows. With migec v1.2.7, reads were demultiplexed and then collapsed into UMI-guided consensus sequences. With mixcr v2.1.11, UMI consensuses were aligned to TRA and TRB V and J templates and assembled into clonotypes. Clonotypes were classified as expanded or contracted when called significant by both edgeR and NoisET, with noise models trained on biological replicates. edgeR calls used a false discovery rate-adjusted p below 0.01 and a log2 fold-change threshold of 1. As an exploratory analysis of dynamics, max-normalized trajectories of the 1000 most abundant clonotypes were examined with PCA combined with hierarchical clustering. Each responding clone was given a CD4 or CD8 phenotype based on the CD4+ and CD8+ repertoires, which had been sequenced separately. In-frame beta chains were kept once TCRdb had trimmed the public reads at Q25 with fastp and called clones with MiXCR. Each record represents a unique CDR3 protein, reported with the most common genes and DNA among its rows. The authors' filters were not applied to this entry. Across this sample there are roughly 560,000 distinct CDR3 sequences, with around 20% seen only once. Under 15% of the sample rests with the top ten.

The sample originates from a study of T-cell memory formation after mild COVID-19 (dated by TCRdb to the early 2020s). Concerning the study at large: TCR sequence clusters from the two donors were largely donor specific. Longitudinal TCRalpha and TCRbeta repertoire sequencing tracked T-cell clones expanding and contracting after mild COVID-19 in a couple of donors. The cohort was made up of two young adult volunteers, one female and one male, who were previously healthy. The paper's findings and limits, for the study overall: Clones contracting from day 15 to 85 had balanced CD4/CD8 phenotypes, while a second wave expanding from day 15 to 37 was biased towards CD4+. Only two mild cases were covered by the study, and larger cohorts that include severe cases with pre-infection samples were considered necessary. Whether the second-wave clones peaking on day 37 were SARS-CoV-2 specific was not confirmed. Some responding clones were detected in pre-infection memory, which suggested that pre-existing cross-reactive memory T cells had joined the SARS-CoV-2 response. Contracting CD4+ clones were found mainly in CM and EM memory subsets, while CD8+ clones were enriched in EMRA.

Ficoll-Paque density gradient centrifugation was the method used to isolate PBMCs. The germline V gene gives CDR1 as SGHRS and CDR2 as YFSETQ. From the cysteine through the phenylalanine, the CDR3 covers 14 amino acids. Only the CDR3 region is kept as DNA, spanning 42 bases read in frame from base 1. V and J lose 3 bases and 4 bases, and a span of 13 bases separates them. This sequence was found in an adult woman who had mild COVID-19 (a few samples of this study predate the infection). The sample titles of this study are shuffled in the database, so cell type and time point are left out; the donor was told from shared clones. The chain is assembled from TRBV5-1 and TRBJ2-5; perhaps TRBD1 is the D gene, with 6 bases matching. The sample consisted of PBMCs or a T cell subset sorted from them (not recorded which). The CDR3 protein: CASSSQGNGETQYF. At the DNA level, the sequence is TGCGCCAGCAGCTCCCAGGGGAATGGAGAGACCCAGTACTTC.